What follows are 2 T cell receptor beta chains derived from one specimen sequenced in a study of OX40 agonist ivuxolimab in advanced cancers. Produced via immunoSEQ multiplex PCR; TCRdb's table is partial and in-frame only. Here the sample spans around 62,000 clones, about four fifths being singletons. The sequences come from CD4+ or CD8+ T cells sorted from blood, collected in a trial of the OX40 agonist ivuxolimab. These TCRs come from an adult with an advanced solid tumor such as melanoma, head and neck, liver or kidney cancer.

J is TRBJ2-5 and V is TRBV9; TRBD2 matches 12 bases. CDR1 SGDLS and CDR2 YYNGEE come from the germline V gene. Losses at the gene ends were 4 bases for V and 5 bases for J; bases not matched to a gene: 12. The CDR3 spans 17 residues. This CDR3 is CASSPRTSGAFGETQYF. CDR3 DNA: TGTGCCAGCAGCCCGCGGACTAGCGGGGCCTTCGGGGAGACCCAGTACTTC.

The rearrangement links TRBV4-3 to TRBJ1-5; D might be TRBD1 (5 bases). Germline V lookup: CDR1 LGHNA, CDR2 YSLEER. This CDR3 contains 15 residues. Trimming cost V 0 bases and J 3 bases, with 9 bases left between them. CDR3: CASSQDIGDNQPQHF. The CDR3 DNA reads TGCGCCAGCAGCCAAGATATAGGGGACAATCAGCCCCAGCATTTT.